Included here is one TCR beta chain sequence, with context. What it binds is not known. Other DNA sequences within the sample encode an identical CDR3. This sample was included in a study of cytomegalovirus exposure and HLA in healthy donors. Broader study findings: Later analysis associated a missense DCLRE1C variant with TCR beta V- and J-gene trimming.

The CDR3 sequence is 10 residues long. V was cut by 5 bases and J by 8 bases, with 6 bases left in between. Looked up from germline, CDR1 is SEHNR and CDR2 is FQNEAQ (reference sequence). The PCR was carried out with 60 Vbeta primers and 13 Jbeta primers. Produced via immunoSEQ multiplex PCR; TCRdb's table is partial and in-frame only. The sample includes more than 95,000 clones, 75% to 85% of them seen just once. Sample: PBMCs. This clonotype was sampled from a man between 45 and 60 years old in good health and CMV-seronegative. This chain joins TRBV7-9 and TRBJ1-1; D gene unclear. Here the CDR3 reads CASSLLEAFF. DNA of the CDR3: TGTGCCAGCAGCCTTTTAGAAGCTTTCTTT. Full variable domain (missing parts from reference TRBV7-9 and TRBJ1-1): DTGVSQNPRHKITKRGQNVTFRCDPISEHNRLYWYRQTLGQGPEFLTYFQNEAQLEKSRLLSDRFSAERPKGSFSTLEIQRTEQGDSAMYLCASSLLEAFFGQGTRLTVV.